This T cell receptor beta chain was found in a study of blood T cell repertoires in COVID-19. On the study more broadly: The United States, Italy and Spain provided the acute and convalescent COVID-19 samples. Nucleic acid was either cDNA or gDNA, and it came from T cells, B-cell-depleted T cells, or PBMCs.

V was clipped by 4 bases and J by 10 bases, with 13 bases between them. Germline CDR1 is SNHLY and CDR2 is FYNNEI. The CDR3 sequence is 12 residues long. The authors' processing: Estimated nucleated cell counts came from reference gene primer amplification. Produced via immunoSEQ multiplex PCR; TCRdb's table is partial and in-frame only. V and J calls and clone size are as listed in that table; D and trimming were resolved from the DNA. The sample has roughly 87,000 clones; 70% to 85% are singletons. The chain joins TRBV2 to TRBJ1-2; D is ambiguous. The clonotype comes from a woman of 80 years or more with COVID-19, enrolled during active disease. The sequencing sample was made of peripheral blood. DNA for the CDR3: TGTGCCAGCAGTGGCAGCACCGAGGTCTACACCTTC. It yields the protein CASSGSTEVYTF.